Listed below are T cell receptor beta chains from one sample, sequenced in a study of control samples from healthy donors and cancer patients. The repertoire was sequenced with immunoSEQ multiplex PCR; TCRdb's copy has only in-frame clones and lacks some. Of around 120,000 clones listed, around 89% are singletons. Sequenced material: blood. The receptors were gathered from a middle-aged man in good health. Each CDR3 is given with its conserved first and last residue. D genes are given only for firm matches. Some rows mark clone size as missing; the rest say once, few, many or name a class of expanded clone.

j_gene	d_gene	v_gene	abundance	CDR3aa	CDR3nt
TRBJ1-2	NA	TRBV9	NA	CASSVGGQGRYGYTF	TGTGCCAGCAGCGTAGGGGGGCAGGGGAGATATGGCTACACCTTC
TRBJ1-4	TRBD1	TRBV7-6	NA	CASSFHRGPATNEKLFF	TGTGCCAGCAGCTTTCACAGGGGGCCTGCAACTAATGAAAAACTGTTTTTT
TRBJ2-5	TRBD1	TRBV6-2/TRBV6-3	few	CASSPGQTPETQYF	TGTGCCAGCAGCCCGGGACAGACCCCAGAGACCCAGTACTTC
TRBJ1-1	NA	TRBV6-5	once	CASSYAGALNTEAFF	TGTGCCAGCAGTTATGCTGGGGCGCTGAACACTGAAGCTTTCTTT
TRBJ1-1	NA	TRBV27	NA	CASSLGRGTEAFF	TGTGCCAGCAGTTTAGGGCGAGGGACTGAAGCTTTCTTT
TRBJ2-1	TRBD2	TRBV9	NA	CASSPQTSGGGNEQFF	TGTGCCAGCAGCCCTCAGACTAGCGGGGGAGGCAATGAGCAGTTCTTC
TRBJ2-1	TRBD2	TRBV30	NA	CAWNLAGGIDEQFF	TGTGCCTGGAATCTAGCGGGGGGGATCGATGAGCAGTTCTTC
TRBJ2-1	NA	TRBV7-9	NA	CASSPNTDRNEQFF	TGTGCCAGCAGCCCGAACACGGACAGAAATGAGCAGTTCTTC
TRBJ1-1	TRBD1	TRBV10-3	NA	CAISHTGGIGGTEAFF	TGTGCCATCAGCCATACAGGGGGTATCGGTGGGACTGAAGCTTTCTTT
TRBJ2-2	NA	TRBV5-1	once	CASSPLASGELFF	TGCGCCAGCAGCCCTCTAGCGTCCGGGGAGCTGTTTTTT
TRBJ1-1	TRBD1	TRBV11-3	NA	CASSPDRGRNTEAFF	TGTGCCAGCAGCCCGGACAGGGGAAGGAACACTGAAGCTTTCTTT
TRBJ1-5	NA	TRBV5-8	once	CASTTGQPQHF	TGTGCCAGCACAACCGGGCAGCCCCAGCATTTT
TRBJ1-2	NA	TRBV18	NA	CASSPQAGSGAYGYTF	TGTGCCAGCTCACCGCAGGCGGGATCGGGAGCCTATGGCTACACCTTC
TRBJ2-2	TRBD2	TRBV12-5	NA	CASGLALRWASGANTGELFF	TGTGCTAGTGGTTTGGCGCTTCGTTGGGCTAGCGGGGCGAACACCGGGGAGCTGTTTTTT
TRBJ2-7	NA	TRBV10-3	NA	CAISEPTGRFEQYF	TGTGCCATCAGTGAGCCCACCGGAAGGTTCGAGCAGTACTTC